This passage covers 25 T cell receptor beta chains from one sample sequenced in a study of persistence of HIV-infected CD4 T cells. The stimulus was an HIV-1 Gag 15-mer peptide pool, about 1 ug/peptide/mL. CD40L-negative CD69-negative CD45RO-high memory CD4+ T cells were sorted as populations depleted of antigen-responding cells. Sequencing used immunoSEQ version 4 in survey mode. Only in-frame clones appear in the TCRdb table, and some are missing; sequencing was by immunoSEQ multiplex PCR. The data show about 36,000 clones, 85% seen once. Antigens for these TCRs are unknown. The sequencing here drew on cultured CD4+ T cells from PBMCs, taken from a patient who received antiretroviral therapy. The receptors shown here come from an adult with HIV. The donor label of this sample is uncertain.

The CDR3 loop reads CASSQVGEEGPQYF. CDR3 DNA: TGTGCCAGCAGCCAAGTGGGGGAGGAGGGCCCGCAGTATTTT. The V call is TRBV3-1 (or the pseudogene TRBV3-2), the J call TRBJ2-3; D is perhaps TRBD2 (6 bases). Germline loops: CDR1 LGHDT, CDR2 YNNKEL (reference sequence). The length of the CDR3 is 14 residues. V was pared by 1 base and J by 10 bases, with 15 bases between.

Only a few counts were recorded for this clone. The V and J genes are TRBV6-1 and TRBJ1-6, with D possibly TRBD1 on 5 matching bases. This CDR3 contains 16 residues. Trimming removed 2 bases from V and 9 bases from J, with 17 bases in between. CDR1 is MNHNS and CDR2 is SASEGT in the germline V gene. CDR3 DNA sequence: TGTGCCAGCAGTGAAAAGGTCCGGGACGGCCTTTCACCCCTCCACTTT. This codes for CASSEKVRDGLSPLHF.

J is TRBJ2-7 and V is TRBV19; 8 bases align to TRBD1. The CDR3 length is 14 residues. The V gene end was trimmed by 3 bases and the J gene end by 1 base; junction bases not matched to a gene: 2. Germline-derived CDR1 and CDR2 are LNHDA and SQIVND (reference sequence). The CDR3 DNA reads as TGTGCCAGTAGTATGGACAGGGCGTCCTACGAGCAGTACTTC. Its translation is CASSMDRASYEQYF. Full variable domain (missing parts from reference TRBV19 and TRBJ2-7): DGGITQSPKYLFRKEGQNVTLSCEQNLNHDAMYWYRQDPGQGLRLIYYSQIVNDFQKGDIAEGYSVSREKKESFPLTVTSAQKNPTAFYLCASSMDRASYEQYFGPGTRLTVT.

V is TRBV5-1 and J is TRBJ1-2; 8 positions agree with TRBD1. The CDR3 is 14 amino acids. The germline CDR1 and CDR2 sequences are SGHRS and YFSETQ. The junction had 1 base not matched to a gene; V was cut back by 3 bases and J by 0 bases. In nucleotides, the CDR3 is TGCGCCAGCAGCTCAGGGGGCGCTAACTATGGCTACACCTTC. Residues: CASSSGGANYGYTF. The complete variable domain, with remaining parts taken from reference TRBV5-1 and TRBJ1-2, reads KAGVTQTPRYLIKTRGQQVTLSCSPISGHRSVSWYQQTPGQGLQFLFEYFSETQRNKGNFPGRFSGRQFSNSRSEMNVSTLELGDSALYLCASSSGGANYGYTFGSGTRLTVV.

The chain couples TRBV25-1 to TRBJ1-2, with 8 bases identical to TRBD1. The CDR3 runs 15 residues. Trimming at V came to 4 bases and at J to 8 bases, leaving 12 bases not matched to a gene. CDR1 is MGHDK and CDR2 is SYGVNS in the germline V gene. The CDR3 spells CASSAALSRGQGYTF. CDR3 DNA: TGTGCCAGCAGTGCCGCCCTTAGCAGGGGGCAAGGCTACACCTTC.

The gene calls are TRBV28 and TRBJ2-1, with 8 bases fitting TRBD2. The CDR3 consists of 14 residues. CDR1 is MDHEN, CDR2 SYDVKM, per germline. V lost 4 bases to trimming and J lost 4 bases; unmatched junction nucleotides: 3. The CDR3 DNA reads as TGTGCCAGCAGTTCGGGACTAGTTTACAATGAGCAGTTCTTC. It specifies CASSSGLVYNEQFF. Based on the CDR3 plus reference TRBV28 and TRBJ2-1, the full variable domain is DVKVTQSSRYLVKRTGEKVFLECVQDMDHENMFWYRQDPGLGLRLIYFSYDVKMKEKGDIPEGYSVSREKKERFSLILESASTNQTSMYLCASSSGLVYNEQFFGPGTRLTVL.

The chain combines TRBV6-1 with TRBJ2-3; 7 bases match TRBD2. The V and J ends lost 7 bases and 3 bases, in that order; junction bases with no gene match: 7. The CDR3 runs to 14 residues. Germline lookup yields CDR1 MNHNS and CDR2 SASEGT. The CDR3: CASTKAGVTDTQYF. Here the CDR3 DNA reads TGTGCCAGCACGAAGGCGGGGGTAACAGATACGCAGTATTTT.

The V call is TRBV4-2, the J call TRBJ2-5; D remains ambiguous. Germline loops: CDR1 LGHNA, CDR2 YNFKEQ. The CDR3 runs to 15 residues. Trimming left V 6 bases short and J 3 bases short, with 17 bases between. In nucleotides, the CDR3 is TGTGCCAGCAGGGCGGAAGGAGTACGGGAAGAGACCCAGTACTTC. Amino acid sequence: CASRAEGVREETQYF.

This clone was picked up a small number of times. The gene calls are TRBV6-5 and TRBJ1-1; weak D call: TRBD1 (5 bases). The germline V gene has CDR1 MNHEY and CDR2 SVGAGI. V was shortened by 8 bases and J by 5 bases, with 18 bases between the two germline ends. This CDR3 contains 14 residues. The CDR3 sequence is CASSPDAGRTEAFF. CDR3 nucleotides: TGTGCCAGCTCCCCCGACGCGGGGCGGACTGAAGCTTTCTTT.

With regard to this clone: No conserved phenylalanine or tryptophan ends this CDR3, so it is likely a read error. The DNA is left out, because the CDR3 cannot be placed on it with certainty; the CDR3 is given as TCRdb lists it. This chain links TRBV3-1 (or the pseudogene TRBV3-2) with TRBJ1-2; whether TRBD1, the table's D call, matches the DNA was not checked. CDR1 is LGHDT and CDR2 is YNNKEL in the germline V gene (reference sequence). The CDR3 totals 12 residues, both ends included. CDR3 in amino acids: CASSQADTTIIL.

The chain links TRBV7-3 to TRBJ2-7; D gene unclear. This CDR3 contains 13 residues. V was cut by 2 bases and J by 8 bases, with 13 bases left in between. The germline CDR1 and CDR2 sequences are SGHTA and FQGTGA. The CDR3 sequence is CASSLSSGTQQYF. The DNA of the CDR3 is TGTGCCAGCAGCTTATCGTCCGGTACTCAGCAGTACTTC.

The rearrangement joins TRBV25-1 to TRBJ1-6; tentatively, D is TRBD1 (5 bases). Per the germline V gene, CDR1 is MGHDK and CDR2 is SYGVNS. The CDR3 runs 15 residues. Trimming took 0 bases from V and 5 from J, leaving 8 bases between them. The CDR3 DNA is TGTGCCAGCAGTGAATATGGGGGACATAATTCACCCCTCCACTTT. It specifies CASSEYGGHNSPLHF.

This chain joins TRBV2 and TRBJ1-5, with TRBD1 matching 9 bases. Per germline, CDR1 SNHLY and CDR2 FYNNEI. Losses at the gene ends were 8 bases for V and 7 bases for J; bases not matched to a gene: 6. This CDR3 spans 13 amino acids. The CDR3 loop is CASSGTGKQPQHF. DNA of the CDR3: TGTGCCAGCTCTGGGACAGGGAAACAGCCCCAGCATTTT.

This clone showed up just a few times. The chain employs TRBV28 and TRBJ2-7; D uncertain. CDR3 length: 12 residues. V shed 8 bases and J shed 0 bases, with 8 bases lying between them. Germline V gene sequence: CDR1 MDHEN, CDR2 SYDVKM. CDR3 residues: CASLQSSYEQYF. CDR3 in DNA: TGTGCCAGCCTACAGAGCTCCTACGAGCAGTACTTC.

The chain combines TRBV7-3 with TRBJ2-3; D may be TRBD1 (5 bases). This CDR3 contains 14 residues. V lost 3 bases to trimming and J lost 12 bases, with 19 bases between them. The germline gives CDR1 SGHTA, CDR2 FQGTGA. The CDR3 is CASSFNQGTNRQYF. The CDR3 bases are TGTGCCAGCAGCTTCAATCAGGGAACAAATCGCCAGTATTTT.

The chain is built from TRBV7-9 and TRBJ1-6; D remains ambiguous. Germline CDR1 and CDR2: SEHNR and FQNEAQ (reference sequence). The CDR3 sequence is 15 residues long. The V and J ends lost 4 bases and 5 bases respectively, with 12 bases between them. The CDR3 is CASSSGIGHNSPLHF. CDR3 DNA: TGTGCCAGCAGCTCCGGGATAGGCCATAATTCACCCCTCCACTTT.

V is TRBV11-1 and J is TRBJ1-2; 8 nucleotides align to TRBD1. The germline V gene has CDR1 SGHAT and CDR2 FQDESV (reference sequence). V shed 5 bases and J 4 bases; nucleotides not matched to a gene: 3. The CDR3 contains 13 residues. The chain's CDR3 is CASSPDRGYGYTF. The CDR3 DNA is TGTGCCAGCAGCCCCGACAGGGGCTATGGCTACACCTTC.

The rearrangement uses TRBV18 and TRBJ1-4; 7 nucleotides match TRBD1. The ends lost 4 bases at V and 7 bases at J; junction bases unmatched: 9. The germline V gene encodes CDR1 KGHSH and CDR2 LQKENI. The CDR3 consists of 15 residues. CDR3 residues: CASSLSTGTAEKLFF. DNA for the CDR3: TGTGCCAGCTCACTTTCAACCGGGACAGCTGAAAAACTGTTTTTT.

The chain is built from TRBV15 and TRBJ2-7, with D perhaps matching TRBD1 or TRBD2 (5 bases each). The CDR3 spans 13 residues. Deletions cut 3 bases from V and 5 bases from J, with 11 bases between. Germline CDR1 reads LNHNV; CDR2 reads YYDKDF (reference sequence). Written as DNA, the CDR3 is TGTGCCACCAGCAGGAGGGTAGGGGACGAGCAGTACTTC. This codes for CATSRRVGDEQYF.

CDR3 amino acids: CAISPEGTDTQYF. CDR3 DNA sequence: TGTGCCATCTCCCCCGAGGGAACAGATACGCAGTATTTT. The chain is built from TRBV24-1 and TRBJ2-3; TRBD2 is a possible D gene (5 bases). V was pared by 11 bases and J by 3 bases, with 14 bases between. The V gene's germline CDR1 is KGHDR and CDR2 SFDVKD. The CDR3 has 13 residues.

V is TRBV4-2 and J is TRBJ1-3; 9 bases map to TRBD1. With 1 base clipped from V and 1 base from J, the junction kept 2 bases outside the gene matches. Germline CDR1 LGHNA, CDR2 YNFKEQ. CDR3 length: 16 residues. CDR3 bases: TGTGCCAGCAGCCAAGTCGGGACAGGGTCTGGAAACACCATATATTTT. Translation gives CASSQVGTGSGNTIYF.

The chain joins TRBV5-1 to TRBJ2-7; D is unclear. Germline-derived CDR1 and CDR2 are SGHRS and YFSETQ. Trimming removed 0 bases at V and 0 bases at J, with 13 bases between. This CDR3 is 16 amino acids long. The CDR3 loop is CASSLGQAVSSYEQYF. In DNA, the CDR3 is TGCGCCAGCAGCTTGGGGCAGGCGGTTAGCTCCTACGAGCAGTACTTC.

The V gene is TRBV28, the J gene TRBJ2-1; no clear D gene. Per the germline V gene, CDR1 is MDHEN and CDR2 is SYDVKM. V was pared by 5 bases and J by 5 bases, with 7 bases between. CDR3 length: 12 residues. The DNA for the CDR3 is TGTGCCAGCAGTCCTATCCACAATGAGCAGTTCTTC. Its translation: CASSPIHNEQFF.

This chain links TRBV7-3 with TRBJ2-7; tentative D call: TRBD1 (6 bases). Per germline, CDR1 SGHTA and CDR2 FQGTGA. The CDR3 is 13 amino acids. V lost 3 bases to trimming and J lost 4 bases, with 10 bases between them. DNA for the CDR3: TGTGCCAGCAGCTTGGACAGTTCATACGAGCAGTACTTC. It encodes CASSLDSSYEQYF.

The V gene is TRBV28, the J gene TRBJ1-5, with TRBD1 identical over 10 bases. V trimming: 3 bases; J trimming: 0 bases; junction bases outside the gene matches: 8. The CDR3 runs 18 residues. From germline, CDR1 is MDHEN and CDR2 SYDVKM. The CDR3 coding sequence is TGTGCCAGCAGTTTTCGACGGGACAGGGGATATAGCAATCAGCCCCAGCATTTT. Protein sequence: CASSFRRDRGYSNQPQHF.